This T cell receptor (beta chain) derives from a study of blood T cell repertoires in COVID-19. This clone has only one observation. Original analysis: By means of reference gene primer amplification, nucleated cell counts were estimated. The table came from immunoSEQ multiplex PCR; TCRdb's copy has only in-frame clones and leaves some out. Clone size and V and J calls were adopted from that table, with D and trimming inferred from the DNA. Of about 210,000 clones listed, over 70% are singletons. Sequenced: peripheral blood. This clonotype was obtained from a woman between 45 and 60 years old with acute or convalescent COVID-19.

CDR3 in amino acids: CASSEGQGADTQYF. CDR3 sequence (DNA): TGTGCCAGCAGTGAGGGACAGGGGGCAGATACGCAGTATTTT. The chain is built from TRBV6-1 and TRBJ2-3, with 11 bases that match TRBD1. This CDR3 comprises 14 residues. The V gene's germline CDR1 is MNHNS and CDR2 SASEGT. The junction had 0 bases not matched to a gene; V was cut back by 3 bases and J by 4 bases.